This TCR beta chain originates from a study of blood T cells in healthy people across ages. Findings of the study overall: More naive CD4+ cells and higher diversity were found in long-lived than in aged donors. The recorded TCR beta diversity per million T cells decreased in a roughly linear manner with age.

Then a second PCR, running about 6 to 12 cycles, was carried out with a sample-barcoded 5' primer and a J-beta primer mix. TCRdb re-called the 5' RACE reads through MiXCR, storing one row per CDR3 protein. Here the sample spans some 1,800,000 distinct CDR3 sequences, 35% to 50% being singletons. The CDR3 is 15 amino acids. V was trimmed by 4 bases and J by 6 bases, leaving 17 bases between them. Germline assignment: CDR1 SGHRS and CDR2 YFSETQ. With regard to this clonotype: As yet, its antigen is unknown.

The chain uses TRBV5-1 and TRBJ2-1; the D call may be TRBD1 or TRBD2 (5 bases each). This clonotype originated in a human donor in good health. Sequenced input: blood. CDR3 sequence: CASSPGTPTLNEQFF. The CDR3 DNA sequence: TGCGCCAGCAGCCCCGGGACCCCGACCCTCAATGAGCAGTTCTTC.